The clone carrying this T cell receptor beta chain was observed a few times. TCRdb reprocessed the RACE reads via MiXCR and lists one record per CDR3 protein. The table records tens of thousands of distinct CDR3 sequences, 8% to 11% of them present only once. These data belong to a study of human T cells and chemical hapten exposure. Time point meaning: patch test 1, 2 weeks after DPC sensitization. Specified treatment: therapeutic diphenylcyclopropenone sensitization with weekly scalp DPC. CDR1 MNHNS and CDR2 SASEGT come from the germline V gene. Trimming took 5 bases from V and 8 from J, leaving 15 bases between them. This CDR3 has 14 residues.

This chain connects TRBV6-1 to TRBJ1-4; D perhaps matches TRBD1 (5 bases). This clonotype originated in a man in his forties with alopecia areata. Some clones in this sample may be carry-over from other donors' samples. The specimen comprised whole blood, sampled in connection with sensitization to the hapten diphenylcyclopropenone (DPC). The CDR3 nucleotides are TGTGCCAGCAGTTTCCTGACCCGGGGGGAAAAACTGTTTTTT. As protein: CASSFLTRGEKLFF.